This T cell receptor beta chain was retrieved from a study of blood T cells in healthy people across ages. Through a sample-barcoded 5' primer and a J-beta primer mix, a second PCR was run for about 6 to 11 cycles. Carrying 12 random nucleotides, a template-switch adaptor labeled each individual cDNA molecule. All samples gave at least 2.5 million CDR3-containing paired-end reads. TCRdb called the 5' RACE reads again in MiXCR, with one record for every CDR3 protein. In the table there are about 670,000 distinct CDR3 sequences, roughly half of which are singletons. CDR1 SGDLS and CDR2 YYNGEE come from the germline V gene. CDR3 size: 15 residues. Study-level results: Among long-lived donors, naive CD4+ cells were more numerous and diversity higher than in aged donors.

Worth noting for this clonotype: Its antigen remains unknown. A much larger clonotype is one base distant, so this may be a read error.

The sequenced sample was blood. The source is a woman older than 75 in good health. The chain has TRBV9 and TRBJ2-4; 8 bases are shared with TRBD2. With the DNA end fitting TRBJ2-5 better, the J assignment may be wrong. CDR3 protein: CASSVSGVAGGTQYF. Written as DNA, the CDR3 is TGTGCCAGCAGCGTATCGGGAGTGGCGGGAGGGACCCAGTACTTC.